Detailed here is one TCR beta chain. Its matching antigen is unknown. These data belong to a study of CD8+ T cells in alopecia areata. Across the study: Twice daily, treated patients received 5 to 10 mg of oral tofacitinib.

The study's findings and limits: Relative to normal scalp, lesional scalp, especially alopecia totalis/universalis, showed higher clonality.

This CDR3 is 15 amino acids long. V shed 3 bases and J 0 bases; nucleotides not matched to a gene: 0. From germline, CDR1 is SGHRS and CDR2 YFSETQ. Sorted populations comprised CD4+ and CD8+ T cells obtained from PBMCs. Extracted from the samples, RNA was reverse transcribed into cDNA to serve as the sequencing template. TCRdb keeps only in-frame clones here, not all; method: immunoSEQ multiplex PCR. The sample consists of more than 200,000 clones, 65% to 70% of them appearing once. This clonotype was obtained from a human donor with alopecia areata. This rearrangement joins TRBV5-1 to TRBJ2-2; 9 nucleotides line up with TRBD1. The material was CD4+ T cells sorted from blood, obtained at week 0. The CDR3 loop reads CASSWTGANTGELFF. The CDR3, as DNA: TGCGCCAGCAGCTGGACAGGGGCGAACACCGGGGAGCTGTTTTTT. The full variable domain, completed using reference TRBV5-1 and TRBJ2-2, is KAGVTQTPRYLIKTRGQQVTLSCSPISGHRSVSWYQQTPGQGLQFLFEYFSETQRNKGNFPGRFSGRQFSNSRSEMNVSTLELGDSALYLCASSWTGANTGELFFGEGSRLTVL.